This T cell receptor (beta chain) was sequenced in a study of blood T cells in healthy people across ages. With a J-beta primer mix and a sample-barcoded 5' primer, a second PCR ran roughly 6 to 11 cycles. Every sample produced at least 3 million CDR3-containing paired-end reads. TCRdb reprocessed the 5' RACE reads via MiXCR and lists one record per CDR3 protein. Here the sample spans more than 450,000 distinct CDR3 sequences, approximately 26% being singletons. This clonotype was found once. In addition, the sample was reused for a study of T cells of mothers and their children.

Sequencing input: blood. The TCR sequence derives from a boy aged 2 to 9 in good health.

CDR3 in amino acids: CASSLGLAGGELFF. CDR3 nucleotides: TGTGCCAGCAGTTTGGGACTAGCAGGCGGGGAGCTGTTTTTT. The chain uses TRBV12-3 or TRBV12-4 and TRBJ2-2; 9 nucleotides align to TRBD2. V lost 3 bases, J lost 7 bases, and 3 bases stayed unmatched. The CDR3 spans 14 residues.